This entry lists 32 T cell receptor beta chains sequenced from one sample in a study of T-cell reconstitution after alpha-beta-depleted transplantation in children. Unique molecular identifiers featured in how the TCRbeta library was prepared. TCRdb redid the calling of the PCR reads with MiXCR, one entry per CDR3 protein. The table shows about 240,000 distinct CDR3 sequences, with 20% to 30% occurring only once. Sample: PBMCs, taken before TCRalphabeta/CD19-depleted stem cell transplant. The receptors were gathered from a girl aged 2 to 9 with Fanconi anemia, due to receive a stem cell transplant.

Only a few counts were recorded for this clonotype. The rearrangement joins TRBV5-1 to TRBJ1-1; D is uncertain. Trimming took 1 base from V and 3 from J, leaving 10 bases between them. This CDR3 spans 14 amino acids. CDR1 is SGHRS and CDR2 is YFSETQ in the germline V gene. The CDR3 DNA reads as TGCGCCAGCAGCTTGAAAATGGGTTACACTGAAGCTTTCTTT. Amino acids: CASSLKMGYTEAFF.

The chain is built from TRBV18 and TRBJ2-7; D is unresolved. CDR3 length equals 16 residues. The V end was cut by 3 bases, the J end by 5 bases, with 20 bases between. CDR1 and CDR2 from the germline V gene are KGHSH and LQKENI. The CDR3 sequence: CASSPTPIWANDEQYF. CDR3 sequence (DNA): TGTGCCAGCTCACCCACCCCGATTTGGGCCAACGACGAGCAGTACTTC.

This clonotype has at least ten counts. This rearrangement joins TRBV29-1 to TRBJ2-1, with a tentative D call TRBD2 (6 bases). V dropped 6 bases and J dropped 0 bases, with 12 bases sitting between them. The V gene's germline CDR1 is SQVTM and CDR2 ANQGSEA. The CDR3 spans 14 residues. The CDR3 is CSVRGLSSYNEQFF. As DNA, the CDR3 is TGCAGCGTCCGGGGACTCAGCTCCTACAATGAGCAGTTCTTC.

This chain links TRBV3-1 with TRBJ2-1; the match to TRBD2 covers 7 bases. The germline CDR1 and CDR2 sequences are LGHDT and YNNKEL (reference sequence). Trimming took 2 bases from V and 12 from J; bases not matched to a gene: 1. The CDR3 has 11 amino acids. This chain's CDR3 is CASSQPSGQFF. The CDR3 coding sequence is TGTGCCAGCAGCCAACCTAGCGGGCAGTTCTTC.

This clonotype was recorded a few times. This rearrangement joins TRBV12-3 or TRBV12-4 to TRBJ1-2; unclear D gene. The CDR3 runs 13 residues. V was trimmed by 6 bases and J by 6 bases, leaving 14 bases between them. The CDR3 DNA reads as TGTGCCAGCAGCAGTTTAGATCCGGATGGCTACACCTTC. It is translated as CASSSLDPDGYTF.

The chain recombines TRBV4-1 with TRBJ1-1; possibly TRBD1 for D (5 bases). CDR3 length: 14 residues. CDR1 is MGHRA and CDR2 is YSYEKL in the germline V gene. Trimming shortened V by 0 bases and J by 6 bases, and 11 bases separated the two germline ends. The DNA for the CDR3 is TGCGCCAGCAGCCAAGATTTCGGAGGGGCTGAAGCTTTCTTT. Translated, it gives CASSQDFGGAEAFF.

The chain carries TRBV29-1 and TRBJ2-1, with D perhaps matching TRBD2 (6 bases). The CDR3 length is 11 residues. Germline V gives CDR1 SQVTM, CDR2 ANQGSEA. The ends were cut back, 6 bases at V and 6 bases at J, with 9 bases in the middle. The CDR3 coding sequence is TGCAGCGTCGCGGGGTTCAATGAGCAGTTCTTC. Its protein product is CSVAGFNEQFF.

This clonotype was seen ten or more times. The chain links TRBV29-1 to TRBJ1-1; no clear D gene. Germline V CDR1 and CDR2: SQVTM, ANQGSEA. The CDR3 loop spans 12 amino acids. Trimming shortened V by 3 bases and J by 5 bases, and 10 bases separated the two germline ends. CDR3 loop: CSVESEFTEAFF. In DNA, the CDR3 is TGCAGCGTTGAGTCCGAGTTTACTGAAGCTTTCTTT.

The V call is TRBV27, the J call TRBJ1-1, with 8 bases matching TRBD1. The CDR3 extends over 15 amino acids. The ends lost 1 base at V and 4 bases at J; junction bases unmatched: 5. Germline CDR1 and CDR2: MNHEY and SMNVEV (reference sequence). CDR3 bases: TGTGCCAGCAGTTTATTCGGACAGGGCGGCACTGAAGCTTTCTTT. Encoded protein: CASSLFGQGGTEAFF.

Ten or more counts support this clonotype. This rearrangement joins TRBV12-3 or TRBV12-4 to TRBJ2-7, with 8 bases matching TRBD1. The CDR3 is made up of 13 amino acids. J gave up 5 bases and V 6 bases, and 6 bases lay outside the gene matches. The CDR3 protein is CASSGQGSNEQYF. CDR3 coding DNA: TGTGCCAGCAGCGGACAGGGTTCGAACGAGCAGTACTTC.

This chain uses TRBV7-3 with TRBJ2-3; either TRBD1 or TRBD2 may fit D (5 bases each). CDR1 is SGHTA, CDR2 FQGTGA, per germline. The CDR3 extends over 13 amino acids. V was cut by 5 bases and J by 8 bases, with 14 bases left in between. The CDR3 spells CASSIQGEGTQYF. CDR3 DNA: TGTGCCAGCAGCATTCAGGGTGAGGGTACGCAGTATTTT.

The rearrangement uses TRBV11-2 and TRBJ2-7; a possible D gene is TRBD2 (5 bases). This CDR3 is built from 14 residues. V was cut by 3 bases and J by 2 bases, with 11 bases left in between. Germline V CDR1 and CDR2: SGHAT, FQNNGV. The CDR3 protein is CASSFPGIPYEQYF. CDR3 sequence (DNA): TGTGCCAGCAGCTTTCCCGGGATTCCCTACGAGCAGTACTTC. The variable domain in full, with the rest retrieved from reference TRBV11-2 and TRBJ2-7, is EAGVAQSPRYKIIEKRQSVAFWCNPISGHATLYWYQQILGQGPKLLIQFQNNGVVDDSQLPKDRFSAERLKGVDSTLKIQPAKLEDSAVYLCASSFPGIPYEQYFGPGTRLTVT.

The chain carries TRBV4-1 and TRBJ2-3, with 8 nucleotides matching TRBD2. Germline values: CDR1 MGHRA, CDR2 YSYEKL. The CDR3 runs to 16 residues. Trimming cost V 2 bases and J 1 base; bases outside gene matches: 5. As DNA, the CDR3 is TGCGCCAGCAGCCAACGGGGGGGTTTTGGCACAGATACGCAGTATTTT. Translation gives CASSQRGGFGTDTQYF.

As DNA, the CDR3 is TGTGCCAGCAGCTTAGGGGGGTCCGAAATCTATGGCTACACCTTC. Residues: CASSLGGSEIYGYTF. V usage is TRBV7-2 and J usage is TRBJ1-2, with a tentative D call TRBD1 (5 bases). CDR1 and CDR2 (germline): SGHTA, FQGNSA. This CDR3 has 15 residues. The V end was cut by 1 base, the J end by 4 bases, with 13 bases between.

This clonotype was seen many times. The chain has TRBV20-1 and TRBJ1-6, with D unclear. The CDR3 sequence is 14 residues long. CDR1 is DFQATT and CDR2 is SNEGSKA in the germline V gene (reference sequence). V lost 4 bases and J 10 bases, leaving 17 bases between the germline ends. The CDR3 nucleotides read TGCAGTGCTAAAAACAGCAGGTCGGGGTCACCCCTCCACTTT. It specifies CSAKNSRSGSPLHF.

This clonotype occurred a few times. CDR3 bases: TGTGCCAGCAGCGATACAACCGGGACAGCGGACCCGTACGAGCAGTACTTC. It codes for CASSDTTGTADPYEQYF. The chain uses TRBV7-9 and TRBJ2-7; 7 bases align to TRBD1. The germline CDR1 and CDR2 sequences are SEHNR and FQNEAQ (reference sequence). The trim removed 5 bases at V and 4 bases at J, leaving 17 bases unmatched. The CDR3 consists of 17 residues.

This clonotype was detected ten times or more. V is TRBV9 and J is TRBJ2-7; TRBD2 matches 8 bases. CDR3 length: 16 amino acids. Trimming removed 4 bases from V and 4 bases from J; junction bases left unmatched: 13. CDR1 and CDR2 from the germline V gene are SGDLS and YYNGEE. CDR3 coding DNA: TGTGCCAGCAGCCTCCGAAGCGGGGGAGACCAGTACGAGCAGTACTTC. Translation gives CASSLRSGGDQYEQYF.

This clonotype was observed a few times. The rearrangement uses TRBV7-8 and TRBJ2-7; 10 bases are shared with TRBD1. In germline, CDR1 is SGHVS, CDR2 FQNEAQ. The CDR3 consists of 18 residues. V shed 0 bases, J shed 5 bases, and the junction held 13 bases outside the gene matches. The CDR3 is CASSLAAVVGTGEHEQYF. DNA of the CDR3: TGTGCCAGCAGCTTAGCCGCCGTAGTCGGGACAGGGGAGCACGAGCAGTACTTC. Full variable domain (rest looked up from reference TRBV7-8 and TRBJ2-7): GAGVSQSPRYKVAKRGQDVALRCDPISGHVSLFWYQQALGQGPEFLTYFQNEAQLDKSGLPSDRFFAERPEGSVSTLKIQRTQQEDSAVYLCASSLAAVVGTGEHEQYFGPGTRLTVT.

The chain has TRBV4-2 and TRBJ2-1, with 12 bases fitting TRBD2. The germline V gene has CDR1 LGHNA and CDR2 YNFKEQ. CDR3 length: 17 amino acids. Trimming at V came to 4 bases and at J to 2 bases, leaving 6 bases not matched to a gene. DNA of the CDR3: TGTGCCAGCAGCCCCGAGACTAGCGGGGGCCCCTACAATGAGCAGTTCTTC. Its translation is CASSPETSGGPYNEQFF.

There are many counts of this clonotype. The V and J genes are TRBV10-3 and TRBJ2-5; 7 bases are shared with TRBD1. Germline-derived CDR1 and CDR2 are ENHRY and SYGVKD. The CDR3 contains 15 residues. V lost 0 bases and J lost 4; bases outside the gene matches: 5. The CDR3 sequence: CAISESTGSGETQYF. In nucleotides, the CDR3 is TGTGCCATCAGTGAGTCGACAGGGAGTGGAGAGACCCAGTACTTC.

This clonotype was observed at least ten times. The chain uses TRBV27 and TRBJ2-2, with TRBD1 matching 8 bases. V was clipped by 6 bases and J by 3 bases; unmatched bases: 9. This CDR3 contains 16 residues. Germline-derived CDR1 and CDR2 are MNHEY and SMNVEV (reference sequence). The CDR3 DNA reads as TGTGCCAGCAGCCCTAGGACAGGGTGGGACACCGGGGAGCTGTTTTTT. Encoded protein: CASSPRTGWDTGELFF.

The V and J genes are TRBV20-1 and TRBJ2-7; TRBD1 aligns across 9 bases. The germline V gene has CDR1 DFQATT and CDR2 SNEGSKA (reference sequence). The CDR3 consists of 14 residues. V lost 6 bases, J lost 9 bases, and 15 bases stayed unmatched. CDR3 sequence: CSASAGTGNKGQYF. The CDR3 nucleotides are TGCAGTGCCTCGGCTGGGACAGGGAATAAGGGGCAGTACTTC.

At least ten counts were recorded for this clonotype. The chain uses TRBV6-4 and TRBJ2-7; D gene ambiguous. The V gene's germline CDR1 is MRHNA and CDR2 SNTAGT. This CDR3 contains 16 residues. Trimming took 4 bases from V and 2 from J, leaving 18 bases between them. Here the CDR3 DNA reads TGTGCCAGCAGTGTATTGGTTCAGGAGACCACCTACGAGCAGTACTTC. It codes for CASSVLVQETTYEQYF.

This chain's CDR3 is CASSLWDPGQTDTQYF. The CDR3 nucleotides are TGCGCCAGCAGCTTGTGGGACCCGGGCCAGACAGATACGCAGTATTTT. The rearrangement joins TRBV5-1 to TRBJ2-3, with D perhaps given as TRBD1 or TRBD2 (5 bases each). Trimming took off 1 base at V and 3 bases at J, with 15 bases between the two ends. Germline V lookup: CDR1 SGHRS, CDR2 YFSETQ. This CDR3 comprises 16 residues.

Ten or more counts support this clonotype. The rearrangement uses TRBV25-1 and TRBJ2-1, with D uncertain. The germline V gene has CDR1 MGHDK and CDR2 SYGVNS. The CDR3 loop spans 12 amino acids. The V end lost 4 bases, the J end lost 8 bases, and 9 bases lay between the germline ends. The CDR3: CASSVLGHEQFF. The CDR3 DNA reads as TGTGCCAGCAGTGTCCTAGGACATGAGCAGTTCTTC.

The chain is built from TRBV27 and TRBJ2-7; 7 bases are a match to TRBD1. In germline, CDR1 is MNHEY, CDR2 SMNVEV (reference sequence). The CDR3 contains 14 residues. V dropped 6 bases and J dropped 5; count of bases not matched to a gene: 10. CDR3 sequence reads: CASSRDRDRHEQYF. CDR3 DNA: TGTGCCAGCAGCAGAGACAGGGATCGGCACGAGCAGTACTTC.

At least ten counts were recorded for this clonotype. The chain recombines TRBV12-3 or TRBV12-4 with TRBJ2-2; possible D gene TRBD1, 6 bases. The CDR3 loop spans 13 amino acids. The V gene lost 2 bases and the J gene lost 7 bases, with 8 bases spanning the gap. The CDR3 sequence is CASSLRGIGELFF. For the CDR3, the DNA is TGTGCCAGCAGTTTAAGGGGGATCGGGGAGCTGTTTTTT.

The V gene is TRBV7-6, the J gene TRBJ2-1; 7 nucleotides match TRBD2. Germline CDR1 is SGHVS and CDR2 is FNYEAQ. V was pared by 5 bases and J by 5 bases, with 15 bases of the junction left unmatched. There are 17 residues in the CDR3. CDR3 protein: CASSPLRSGPPNNEQFF. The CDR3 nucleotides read TGTGCCAGCAGCCCCCTCCGTAGCGGGCCCCCTAACAATGAGCAGTTCTTC.

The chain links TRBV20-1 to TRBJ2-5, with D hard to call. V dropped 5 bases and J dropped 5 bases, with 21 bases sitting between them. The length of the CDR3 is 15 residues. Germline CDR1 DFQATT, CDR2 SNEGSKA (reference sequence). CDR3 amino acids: CSAGRAPGSLETQYF. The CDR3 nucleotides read TGCAGTGCTGGCCGGGCACCGGGCTCCCTGGAGACCCAGTACTTC.

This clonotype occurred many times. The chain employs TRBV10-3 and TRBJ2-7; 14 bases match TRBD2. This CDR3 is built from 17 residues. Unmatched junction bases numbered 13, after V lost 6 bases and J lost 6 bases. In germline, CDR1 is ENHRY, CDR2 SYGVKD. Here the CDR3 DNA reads TGTGCCATCAGGACCGGGACTAGCGGGAGTGGGTCTTTCGAGCAGTACTTC. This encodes CAIRTGTSGSGSFEQYF.

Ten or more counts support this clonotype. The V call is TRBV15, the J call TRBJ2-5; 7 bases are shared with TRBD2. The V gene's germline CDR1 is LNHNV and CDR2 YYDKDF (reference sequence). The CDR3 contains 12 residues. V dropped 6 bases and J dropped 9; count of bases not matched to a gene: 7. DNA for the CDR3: TGTGCCACCAGAATCACTGGGGGGGCCCAGTACTTC. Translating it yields CATRITGGAQYF.

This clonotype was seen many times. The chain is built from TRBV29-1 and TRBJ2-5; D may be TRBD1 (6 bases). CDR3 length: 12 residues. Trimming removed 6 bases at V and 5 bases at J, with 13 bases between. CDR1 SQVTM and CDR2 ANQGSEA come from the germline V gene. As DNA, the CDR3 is TGCAGCGTGAGCCACAGGGAGGAGACCCAGTACTTC. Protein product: CSVSHREETQYF.